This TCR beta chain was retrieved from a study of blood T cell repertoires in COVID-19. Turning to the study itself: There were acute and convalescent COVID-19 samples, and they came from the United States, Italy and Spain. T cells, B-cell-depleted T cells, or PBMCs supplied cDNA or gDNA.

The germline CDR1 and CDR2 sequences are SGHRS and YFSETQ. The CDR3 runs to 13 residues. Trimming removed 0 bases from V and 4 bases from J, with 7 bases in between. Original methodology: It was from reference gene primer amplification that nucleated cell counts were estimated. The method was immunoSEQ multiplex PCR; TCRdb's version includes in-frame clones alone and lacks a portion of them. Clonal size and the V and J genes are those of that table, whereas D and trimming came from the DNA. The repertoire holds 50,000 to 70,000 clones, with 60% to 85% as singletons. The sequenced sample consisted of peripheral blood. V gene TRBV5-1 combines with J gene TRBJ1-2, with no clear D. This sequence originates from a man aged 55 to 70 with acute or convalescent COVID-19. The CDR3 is CASSLGASYGYTF. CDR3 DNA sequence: TGCGCCAGCAGCTTGGGAGCGAGCTATGGCTACACCTTC.